These 23 T cell receptor beta chains were all obtained from the same sample, sequenced in a study of blood T cell repertoires in COVID-19. The protocol was immunoSEQ multiplex PCR, while the TCRdb copy is restricted to in-frame clones and leaves out a portion. The sample gives 200,000 to 250,000 clones, 92% of which show up once; over 0.75% is in the top ten. Sequencing was performed on peripheral blood. Receptor source: a man aged 55 to 70 with COVID-19, enrolled during active disease.

The chain links TRBV7-3 to TRBJ2-2; D remains unclear. Germline V CDR1 and CDR2: SGHTA, FQGTGA. The CDR3 is 15 amino acids. V was trimmed by 4 bases and J by 5 bases, leaving 14 bases between them. CDR3 amino acids: CASSYVPGETGELFF. DNA for the CDR3: TGTGCCAGCAGCTACGTTCCCGGAGAGACCGGGGAGCTGTTTTTT.

The rearrangement uses TRBV2 and TRBJ1-3; no definite D call. The CDR3 is made up of 13 amino acids. The V and J ends lost 5 bases and 3 bases respectively, with 8 bases between them. Germline CDR1 is SNHLY and CDR2 is FYNNEI. CDR3: CASSPVLGNTIYF. In DNA form, the CDR3 reads TGTGCCAGCAGTCCCGTCCTTGGAAACACCATATATTTT.

The chain is built from TRBV7-2 and TRBJ2-3, with D hard to call. V lost 2 bases and J lost 2, with 11 bases in between. CDR3 length: 15 residues. Germline V gene sequence: CDR1 SGHTA, CDR2 FQGNSA. CDR3 region: CASSLSHTYTDTQYF. In nucleotides, the CDR3 is TGTGCCAGCAGCTTAAGTCACACGTACACAGATACGCAGTATTTT. The full variable domain, its missing parts supplied by reference TRBV7-2 and TRBJ2-3, is GAGVSQSPSNKVTEKGKDVELRCDPISGHTALYWYRQSLGQGLEFLIYFQGNSAPDKSGLPSDRFSAERTGGSVSTLTIQRTQQEDSAVYLCASSLSHTYTDTQYFGPGTRLTVL.

CDR3 loop: CASSLTGGTGVNTGELFF. In DNA, the CDR3 is TGTGCCAGCAGCTTAACTGGGGGGACGGGAGTAAACACCGGGGAGCTGTTTTTT. The chain links TRBV7-2 to TRBJ2-2, with a possible D match to TRBD2 (6 bases). V lost 2 bases to trimming and J lost 2 bases, with 18 bases between them. Germline V gene lookup returns CDR1 SGHTA and CDR2 FQGNSA. The CDR3 is made up of 18 amino acids.

The DNA for the CDR3 is TGTGCCAGCAGCAAAACTTCCCTGCCACTAGCGGGAGTTTTGAATGAGCAGTTCTTC. Its translation: CASSKTSLPLAGVLNEQFF. This chain uses TRBV21-1 with TRBJ2-1; TRBD2, the table's D call, was not compared with the DNA. TRBV21-1 is flagged as a pseudogene. This CDR3 region has 19 residues.

The chain is built from TRBV27 and TRBJ2-7; 7 bases map to TRBD1. After removal of 7 bases from V and 5 bases from J, the junction contained 5 bases not matched to a gene. The CDR3 spans 12 residues. From germline, CDR1 is MNHEY and CDR2 SMNVEV (reference sequence). CDR3 amino acids: CASKGGGHEQYF. CDR3 sequence (DNA): TGTGCCAGCAAAGGGGGCGGCCACGAGCAGTACTTC.

V and J are TRBV19 and TRBJ2-2; no clear D gene. The CDR3 runs to 15 residues. V dropped 6 bases and J dropped 0 bases, with 11 bases sitting between them. Germline assignment: CDR1 LNHDA and CDR2 SQIVND (reference sequence). In nucleotides, the CDR3 is TGTGCCAGTAGGCTGATAGCCGCGAACACCGGGGAGCTGTTTTTT. Residues: CASRLIAANTGELFF.

J is TRBJ1-2 and V is TRBV14; 7 bases match TRBD1. V lost 4 bases to trimming and J lost 4 bases; unmatched junction nucleotides: 3. This CDR3 region has 13 residues. The germline V gene encodes CDR1 SGHDN and CDR2 FVKESK. Here the CDR3 reads CASSPQGIYGYTF. The CDR3 nucleotides are TGTGCCAGCAGCCCACAGGGGATCTATGGCTACACCTTC.

This chain uses TRBV18 with TRBJ1-3, with no clear D. The CDR3 consists of 17 residues. V was cut by 3 bases and J by 4 bases, with 19 bases left in between. Germline V gene sequence: CDR1 KGHSH, CDR2 LQKENI. The CDR3 is CASSPRPPTAEGNTIYF. CDR3 nucleotide sequence: TGTGCCAGCTCACCCCGCCCCCCTACCGCCGAGGGAAACACCATATATTTT.

This chain connects TRBV5-1 to TRBJ2-1; 16 bases match TRBD2. Germline CDR1 reads SGHRS; CDR2 reads YFSETQ. The CDR3 loop spans 16 amino acids. V was pared by 5 bases and J by 9 bases, with 8 bases of the junction left unmatched. CDR3 amino acids: CASRSGTSGRDGEQFF. The CDR3 DNA is TGCGCCAGCAGATCCGGGACTAGCGGGAGGGATGGTGAGCAGTTCTTC.

This clone appeared a single time. The J gene is TRBJ1-5, the V gene TRBV7-2; D possibly corresponds to TRBD1 (6 bases). CDR1 and CDR2 from the germline V gene are SGHTA and FQGNSA. The CDR3 runs 16 residues. The germline V and J ends were trimmed by 6 bases and 7 bases, with 22 bases remaining between them. The CDR3 DNA follows: TGTGCCAGCAGTCAATCCGGGACACAGGTACGACAGCCCCAGCATTTT. This codes for CASSQSGTQVRQPQHF.

The chain carries TRBV10-3 and TRBJ1-3, with 9 nucleotides matching TRBD1. The germline V gene has CDR1 ENHRY and CDR2 SYGVKD. Trimming took 5 bases from V and 2 from J; bases not matched to a gene: 4. The CDR3 has 15 amino acids. CDR3: CAISLDRGAGNTIYF. As DNA, the CDR3 is TGTGCCATCAGTCTGGACAGGGGAGCTGGAAACACCATATATTTT.

The chain employs TRBV4-2 and TRBJ2-3; 9 nucleotides agree with TRBD2. This CDR3 is 19 amino acids long. Germline V gene sequence: CDR1 LGHNA, CDR2 YNFKEQ. J gave up 1 base and V 1 base, and 12 bases lay outside the gene matches. The CDR3 sequence: CASSQAFIGGRARTDTQYF. DNA of the CDR3: TGTGCCAGCAGCCAAGCTTTTATCGGCGGGAGGGCCCGCACAGATACGCAGTATTTT.

The chain carries TRBV5-1 and TRBJ1-1; 7 positions match TRBD1. CDR3 length equals 15 residues. V was pared by 4 bases and J by 4 bases, with 10 bases of the junction left unmatched. CDR1 is SGHRS, CDR2 YFSETQ, per germline. Here the CDR3 reads CASSTQGQSITEAFF. CDR3 sequence (DNA): TGCGCCAGCAGCACGCAGGGACAGTCTATCACTGAAGCTTTCTTT.

V usage is TRBV7-5 and J usage is TRBJ1-1. TRBV7-5 is deemed a pseudogene. This CDR3 is 16 amino acids long. DNA for the CDR3: TGTGCCAGAAGCCTGCGGACACTACGGGGGGACACTGAAGCTTTCTTT. Translating it yields CARSLRTLRGDTEAFF.

The V call is TRBV3-1 (or the pseudogene TRBV3-2), the J call TRBJ1-2; 10 bases map to TRBD1. The length of the CDR3 is 15 residues. J lost 4 bases, V lost 4 bases, and 6 bases had no gene match. The germline V gene encodes CDR1 LGHDT and CDR2 YNNKEL (reference sequence). In DNA, the CDR3 is TGTGCCAGCAGCCGGACGGGACAGGGGAGCTATGGCTACACCTTC. Translated, it gives CASSRTGQGSYGYTF.

The CDR3 protein is CASSLFSGWEYTDTQYF. In DNA, the CDR3 is TGCGCCAGCAGCTTGTTCTCGGGATGGGAGTACACAGATACGCAGTATTTT. The genes are TRBV5-1 and TRBJ2-3; maybe TRBD2 (5 bases). The CDR3 length is 17 residues. V gave up 1 base and J gave up 2 bases, with 17 bases separating them. The V gene's germline CDR1 is SGHRS and CDR2 YFSETQ.

This clone has only one observation. The V gene is TRBV12-5, the J gene TRBJ2-1; TRBD1 matches 8 bases. CDR1 and CDR2 from the germline V gene are LGHNT and FRNRAP. With V trimmed by 7 bases and J by 6 bases, 5 bases remained unmatched. CDR3 length equals 13 residues. For the CDR3, the DNA is TGTGCTAGTGAACAGGGGGTGAGCAATGAGCAGTTCTTC. Encoded protein: CASEQGVSNEQFF.

About this clone: Other nucleotide sequences from this sample produce the same CDR3. CDR3: CASSSGTGGYEQYF. Written as DNA, the CDR3 is TGTGCCAGCAGCAGCGGGACAGGGGGCTACGAGCAGTACTTC. The chain uses TRBV7-9 and TRBJ2-7; 11 positions match TRBD1. The trim removed 5 bases at V and 3 bases at J, leaving 3 bases unmatched. This CDR3 contains 14 residues. Germline lookup yields CDR1 SEHNR and CDR2 FQNEAQ (reference sequence).

V usage is TRBV19 and J usage is TRBJ2-7; D perhaps matches TRBD1 (6 bases). Trimming stripped 5 bases from V and 2 bases from J, with 16 bases between. This CDR3 spans 15 amino acids. Per the germline V gene, CDR1 is LNHDA and CDR2 is SQIVND (reference sequence). CDR3 sequence (DNA): TGTGCCAGTAGTCAAACCCAGGGGCGCACCTACGAGCAGTACTTC. This gives the protein CASSQTQGRTYEQYF.

The chain links TRBV19 to TRBJ1-6; perhaps TRBD1 as D (5 bases). Germline V gene data show CDR1 as LNHDA and CDR2 as SQIVND (reference sequence). The CDR3 has 16 amino acids. The V end lost 9 bases, the J end lost 5 bases, and 20 bases lay between the germline ends. In DNA form, the CDR3 reads TGTGCCAGCAGACCCCAATGGGGGGGGGATAATTCACCCCTCCACTTT. Protein sequence: CASRPQWGGDNSPLHF.

The chain is built from TRBV7-9 and TRBJ1-2; TRBD1 matches 10 bases. CDR1 is SEHNR, CDR2 FQNEAQ, per germline (reference sequence). The CDR3 consists of 14 residues. Trimming took 5 bases from V and 6 from J; bases not matched to a gene: 6. The CDR3 nucleotides are TGTGCCAGCAGCATAGACAGGGGGCTTGATGGCTACACCTTC. Protein: CASSIDRGLDGYTF.

V is TRBV2 and J is TRBJ1-2; D not resolved. This CDR3 is built from 11 residues. V was pared by 4 bases and J by 5 bases, with 5 bases between. The V gene's germline CDR1 is SNHLY and CDR2 FYNNEI. CDR3 region: CASSAEYGYTF. The CDR3 bases are TGTGCCAGCAGTGCAGAATATGGCTACACCTTC.